These 17 T cell receptor beta chains came from one sample sequenced in a study of CD8+ T cells in alopecia areata. Once RNA had been extracted, it was reverse transcribed into cDNA to act as the sequencing template. Assay: immunoSEQ multiplex PCR; the TCRdb copy retains only in-frame clones and omits some. The sample has fewer than 250,000 clones, around three fifths seen once. Treatment described: oral pan-JAK inhibitor, 5-10 mg twice daily. Sequenced material: CD4+ T cells sorted from blood, taken at week 24, from a patient treated with tofacitinib. These TCRs come from a human donor with alopecia areata.

This clone was counted between two and nine times. This chain connects TRBV29-1 to TRBJ2-3; 12 nucleotides agree with TRBD2. V trimming: 7 bases; J trimming: 1 base; junction bases outside the gene matches: 3. Per the germline V gene, CDR1 is SQVTM and CDR2 is ANQGSEA. The CDR3 spans 14 residues. The CDR3 DNA is TGCAGCGACACTAGCGGGGGGCGCACAGATACGCAGTATTTT. Translation gives CSDTSGGRTDTQYF.

The chain links TRBV4-3 to TRBJ1-2; no firm D call. This CDR3 region has 13 residues. Trimming stripped 0 bases from V and 4 bases from J, with 6 bases between. Germline V gives CDR1 LGHNA, CDR2 YSLEER. In DNA form, the CDR3 reads TGCGCCAGCAGCCAAGACAGGTTCTATGGCTACACCTTC. Translated: CASSQDRFYGYTF.

The chain is built from TRBV7-2 and TRBJ1-1, with D possibly matching TRBD1 (5 bases). V lost 3 bases and J lost 4, with 18 bases in between. The CDR3 is 16 residues long. Germline-derived CDR1 and CDR2 are SGHTA and FQGNSA. The CDR3 loop is CASSLDRQLRVTEAFF. In DNA, the CDR3 is TGTGCCAGCAGCTTGGACCGACAGTTGAGGGTCACTGAAGCTTTCTTT.

This chain connects TRBV7-2 to TRBJ1-2; D is unclear. Trimming removed 3 bases at V and 5 bases at J, with 13 bases between. The germline V gene encodes CDR1 SGHTA and CDR2 FQGNSA. The CDR3 consists of 14 residues. The CDR3 DNA reads TGTGCCAGCAGCTTTCCGGGGATATTATATGGCTACACCTTC. Its protein is CASSFPGILYGYTF.

In this sample, this clone turned up once. V usage is TRBV2 and J usage is TRBJ1-5, with TRBD1 identical over 11 bases. Trimming cost V 6 bases and J 7 bases; bases outside gene matches: 8. The CDR3 is 15 amino acids. Germline V gene sequence: CDR1 SNHLY, CDR2 FYNNEI. Here the CDR3 DNA reads TGTGCCAGCAGCGCCGGGACAGGGGGACGACAGCCCCAGCATTTT. As protein: CASSAGTGGRQPQHF.

This clone was detected a few times. V and J are TRBV25-1 and TRBJ2-3; maybe TRBD2 (6 bases). The CDR3 sequence is 15 residues long. Germline loops: CDR1 MGHDK, CDR2 SYGVNS. Deletions cut 3 bases from V and 3 bases from J, with 13 bases between. CDR3 region: CASSDSGTRTDTQYF. The CDR3 nucleotides read TGTGCCAGCAGTGACTCCGGGACTCGAACAGATACGCAGTATTTT.

The chain links TRBV4-3 to TRBJ1-6, with 7 bases aligning to TRBD1. The V gene end was trimmed by 0 bases and the J gene end by 9 bases; junction bases not matched to a gene: 8. The CDR3 totals 16 residues. Looked up from germline, CDR1 is LGHNA and CDR2 is YSLEER. The CDR3 protein is CASSQDRGGQSSPLHF. The CDR3 DNA follows: TGCGCCAGCAGCCAAGATCGAGGGGGACAGAGTTCACCCCTCCACTTT.

The chain has TRBV4-3 and TRBJ1-4; possible D gene TRBD1, 5 bases. Trimming left V 4 bases short and J 11 bases short, with 11 bases between. The CDR3 extends over 12 amino acids. Germline CDR1 reads LGHNA; CDR2 reads YSLEER. As DNA, the CDR3 is TGCGCCAGCAGCCGAGGGGTCGGGAAACTGTTTTTT. It specifies CASSRGVGKLFF.

This clone has only one observation. The rearrangement uses TRBV5-1 and TRBJ1-1; 8 nucleotides match TRBD1. The CDR3 consists of 13 residues. Germline V gives CDR1 SGHRS, CDR2 YFSETQ. Unmatched junction bases numbered 1, after V lost 1 base and J lost 5 bases. The CDR3 sequence is CASSLTGGTEAFF. The CDR3 coding sequence is TGCGCCAGCAGCTTGACAGGGGGGACTGAAGCTTTCTTT.

This clone has just one count. J is TRBJ1-2 and V is TRBV18, with 7 bases that match TRBD1. Trimming cost V 3 bases and J 4 bases; bases outside gene matches: 2. Germline values: CDR1 KGHSH, CDR2 LQKENI. The CDR3 is made up of 13 amino acids. The CDR3 nucleotides are TGTGCCAGCTCACCGGACAGGCTCTATGGCTACACCTTC. Amino acids: CASSPDRLYGYTF. Supplemented by reference TRBV18 and TRBJ1-2, the full variable domain reads NAGVMQNPRHLVRRRGQEARLRCSPMKGHSHVYWYRQLPEEGLKFMVYLQKENIIDESGMPKERFSAEFPKEGPSILRIQQVVRGDSAAYFCASSPDRLYGYTFGSGTRLTVV.

Only one count was recorded for this clone. The J gene is TRBJ1-1, the V gene TRBV30; D uncertain. The germline gives CDR1 GTSNPN, CDR2 SVGIG (reference sequence). V was shortened by 3 bases and J by 1 base, with 12 bases between the two germline ends. CDR3 length equals 14 residues. CDR3: CAWRGNTRNTEAFF. The CDR3 DNA is TGTGCCTGGAGGGGAAATACACGGAACACTGAAGCTTTCTTT.

The chain joins TRBV2 to TRBJ1-6, with D uncertain. V was shortened by 3 bases and J by 8 bases, with 5 bases between the two germline ends. Germline V CDR1 and CDR2: SNHLY, FYNNEI. The CDR3 covers 12 residues. CDR3 bases: TGTGCCAGCAGTGACAGCTATTCACCCCTCCACTTT. It encodes CASSDSYSPLHF.

The genes are TRBV25-1 and TRBJ2-7; D is possibly TRBD1 (6 bases). V lost 6 bases to trimming and J lost 5 bases, with 11 bases between them. The CDR3 loop spans 12 amino acids. Looked up from germline, CDR1 is MGHDK and CDR2 is SYGVNS. The DNA for the CDR3 is TGTGCCAGCAGACAGGGATACCACGAGCAGTACTTC. It encodes CASRQGYHEQYF.

This clone has just a few counts. V gene TRBV29-1 combines with J gene TRBJ2-7; D is unresolved. Germline CDR1 is SQVTM and CDR2 is ANQGSEA. V was pared by 0 bases and J by 9 bases, with 9 bases between. The length of the CDR3 is 11 residues. The CDR3 coding sequence is TGCAGCGTTGAAGAGGGATTCGGGCAGTACTTC. Translating it yields CSVEEGFGQYF.

V usage is TRBV2 and J usage is TRBJ1-2; D may be TRBD1 (5 bases). V dropped 4 bases and J dropped 3 bases, with 15 bases sitting between them. The CDR3 loop spans 15 amino acids. Germline-derived CDR1 and CDR2 are SNHLY and FYNNEI. CDR3 amino acids: CASSGSTDPYYGYTF. CDR3 sequence (DNA): TGTGCCAGCAGTGGCTCGACAGATCCATACTATGGCTACACCTTC.

The chain employs TRBV30 and TRBJ1-1, with D possibly TRBD1 on 6 matching bases. V was clipped by 4 bases and J by 3 bases, with 15 bases between them. Germline CDR1 and CDR2: GTSNPN and SVGIG (reference sequence). The CDR3 sequence is 14 residues long. The CDR3 sequence: CAWTPTRGDTEAFF. CDR3 nucleotide sequence: TGTGCCTGGACCCCCACCAGGGGAGACACTGAAGCTTTCTTT.

The V and J genes are TRBV6-1 and TRBJ1-4; perhaps TRBD1 as D (6 bases). The CDR3 is 17 amino acids. Germline V gene lookup returns CDR1 MNHNS and CDR2 SASEGT. V was cut by 3 bases and J by 4 bases, with 18 bases left in between. The CDR3: CASSDHNPTGFNEKLFF. DNA of the CDR3: TGTGCCAGCAGTGATCATAACCCGACAGGCTTTAATGAAAAACTGTTTTTT.